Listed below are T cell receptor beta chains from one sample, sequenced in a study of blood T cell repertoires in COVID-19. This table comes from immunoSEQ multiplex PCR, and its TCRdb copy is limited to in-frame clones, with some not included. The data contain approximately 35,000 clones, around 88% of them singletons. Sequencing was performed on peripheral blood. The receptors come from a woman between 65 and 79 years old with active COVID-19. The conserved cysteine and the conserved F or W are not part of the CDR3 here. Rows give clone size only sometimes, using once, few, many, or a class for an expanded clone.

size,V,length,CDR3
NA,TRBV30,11,ARTGNSNEKLF
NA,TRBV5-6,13,ASSLSSAGNYEQY
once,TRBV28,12,ASRKGDNPYEQY
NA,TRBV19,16,ASTRGGPLGPRAGELF
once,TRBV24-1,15,ATSKVSGTGAYNEQF
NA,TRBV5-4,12,ASSLQGDNEKLF
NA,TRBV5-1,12,ASSLVAGTDTQY
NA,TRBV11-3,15,AKDGRGSPANTGELF
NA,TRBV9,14,ASSLNLAGVDGELF
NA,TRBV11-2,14,ASSSVNRGPQETQY
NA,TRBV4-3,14,ASSQGLAGGGETQY
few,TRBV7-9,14,ASSLPSGGYTDTQY
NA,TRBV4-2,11,ASSQGPQETQY
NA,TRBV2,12,ASTWTGDTGELF
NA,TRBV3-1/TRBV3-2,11,ASSYAAHYEQY
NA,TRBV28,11,ASIPGQSYEQY
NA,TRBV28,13,AAGRRLMIKDGYT
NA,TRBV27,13,ASSGSRDRRETQY
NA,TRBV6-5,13,ASSYSWGGNTEAF
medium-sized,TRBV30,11,AWPGGPTGELF
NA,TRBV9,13,ASSVFLAGSNEQF
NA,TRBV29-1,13,SVPYGARGSETQY
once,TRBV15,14,ATSRGRGQASYGYT
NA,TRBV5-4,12,ASSLGAGYNEQF
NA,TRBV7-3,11,ASSLDRGHEQY
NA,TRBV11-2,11,ASSLPRQETQY
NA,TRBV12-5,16,ASGLVLRLAGGGETQY
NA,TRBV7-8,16,ASVGQGVLGYSGNTIY
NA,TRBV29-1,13,SVRDRAISNYGYT
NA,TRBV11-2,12,ASSLVRGNYGYT
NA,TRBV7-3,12,ASSLLGGSDIQY
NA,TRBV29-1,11,SVETGGDYGYT
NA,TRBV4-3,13,ASSREHRELDTQY
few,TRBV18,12,ASSLRDRGYEQY
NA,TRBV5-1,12,ASSLLGGSEGYT
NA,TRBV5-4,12,ASSPTGGTFEQY
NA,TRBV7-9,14,ASSFTEAGPYNEQF
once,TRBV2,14,ASSLTSGGPTDTQY
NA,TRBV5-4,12,ASRTTADYNEQF
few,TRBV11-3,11,ASSLGGHTEAF
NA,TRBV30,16,AWSVGGGSIYGNQPQH
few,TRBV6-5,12,ASTPDSVNYGYT
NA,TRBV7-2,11,ASSFSVNTEAF
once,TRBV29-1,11,SVFRGSTDTQY
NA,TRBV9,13,ASSPTPDSMGTQY
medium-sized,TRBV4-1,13,ASSPTTGGDGELF
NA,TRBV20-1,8,SARQVLAF
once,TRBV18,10,ASSRETGELF
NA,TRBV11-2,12,ASSLQQLNTEAF
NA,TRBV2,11,ASSVEGKETQY
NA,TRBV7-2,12,ASSSRDRSYGYT
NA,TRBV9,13,ASSVGAAPSYEQY
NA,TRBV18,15,ASSPQTSAGEEETQY
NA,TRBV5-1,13,ASSQMTGGTYEQY
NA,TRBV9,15,ASSVDEGTGVSGELF
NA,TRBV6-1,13,ASSETSGGKYTQY
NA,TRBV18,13,ASSPEGGVQETQY
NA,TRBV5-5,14,ASPPGQGTLTDTQY
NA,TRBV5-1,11,ASSKSFNQPQH